The clone carrying this T cell receptor (beta chain) was seen repeatedly, ten times or more. Its target is not known. The data belong to a study of CD8 T cells in ankylosing spondylitis. CDR3 length equals 14 residues. CDR1 ENHRY and CDR2 SYGVKD come from the germline V gene. V dropped 0 bases and J dropped 1 base, with 4 bases sitting between them. Molecular-barcoded quantitative 5'-RACE produced these TCR beta libraries. TCRdb re-analysed the 5' RACE reads in MiXCR, keeping a single row per CDR3 protein. The table records some 100,000 distinct CDR3 sequences, 8% to 10% of them present only once. Findings and limits, study-wide: One TCR beta motif, made up of several highly homologous variants, appeared characteristic of ankylosing spondylitis blood.

The TCR originated in a male donor with ankylosing spondylitis or in good health (not recorded which). The chain has TRBV10-3 and TRBJ1-5, with unresolved D. Source material: blood, either unsorted or a sorted T cell fraction (not recorded which). This chain's CDR3 is CAISESYSNQPQHF. The CDR3 DNA reads as TGTGCCATCAGTGAGTCGTACAGCAATCAGCCCCAGCATTTT.